These T cell receptor beta chains were read from a single sample in a study of shared clonotypes between healthy human individuals. The table came from immunoSEQ multiplex PCR; TCRdb's copy has only in-frame clones and leaves some out. The table has hundreds of thousands of clones, 95% seen once. Sequencing input: naive CD8+ T cells sorted from blood. The receptors derive from a woman in her thirties in good health. CDR3s include the opening cysteine and the closing phenylalanine or tryptophan. Only part of the rows carry a size: once, few, many, or a class if the clone is expanded.

clone size: .; J gene: TRBJ1-2; V gene: TRBV9; CDR3 protein: CASSGYRGRSYGYTF
clone size: once; J gene: TRBJ2-7; V gene: TRBV15; CDR3 protein: CATSREPIGAVHEQYF
clone size: .; J gene: TRBJ2-7; V gene: TRBV6-1; CDR3 protein: CASNDLNYEQYF
clone size: .; J gene: TRBJ2-1; V gene: TRBV28; CDR3 protein: CASSPTGGYNEQFF
clone size: .; J gene: TRBJ2-3; V gene: TRBV11-3; CDR3 protein: CASSPGAWGSDTQYF
clone size: .; J gene: TRBJ1-4; V gene: TRBV21-1; CDR3 protein: CASSTREGVTNEKLFF
clone size: .; J gene: TRBJ1-5; V gene: TRBV28; CDR3 protein: CASSNREGPNQPQHF
clone size: once; J gene: TRBJ2-4; V gene: TRBV11-2; CDR3 protein: CASSPGQVGSGYF
clone size: .; J gene: TRBJ2-7; V gene: TRBV4-1; CDR3 protein: CASSLGQGAAYEQYF
clone size: once; J gene: TRBJ2-3; V gene: TRBV9; CDR3 protein: CASSEGLLTDTQYF
clone size: .; J gene: TRBJ2-1; V gene: TRBV29-1; CDR3 protein: CSAEGDNEQFF
clone size: .; J gene: TRBJ2-1; V gene: TRBV9; CDR3 protein: CASDVPGLGRYNEQFF
clone size: .; J gene: TRBJ2-1; V gene: TRBV28; CDR3 protein: CATTGTSAMPSYNEQFF
clone size: .; J gene: TRBJ2-3; V gene: TRBV9; CDR3 protein: CASSAGLAGNTDTQYF
clone size: .; J gene: .; V gene: TRBV2; CDR3 protein: CASITPLLGGSSNEQYF
clone size: .; J gene: TRBJ2-3; V gene: TRBV27; CDR3 protein: CASSPSKTGDTQYF
clone size: .; J gene: TRBJ2-3; V gene: TRBV5-6; CDR3 protein: CASSLSDTQYF
clone size: .; J gene: TRBJ1-3; V gene: TRBV7-8; CDR3 protein: CASSYGTVSSGNTIYF
clone size: .; J gene: TRBJ2-1; V gene: TRBV13; CDR3 protein: CASSPWGGRFSSYNEQFF
clone size: .; J gene: TRBJ2-1; V gene: TRBV11-1; CDR3 protein: CASSLVVNEQFF
clone size: .; J gene: TRBJ2-5; V gene: TRBV28; CDR3 protein: CASRPLAGVGTQYF
clone size: .; J gene: TRBJ2-1; V gene: TRBV28; CDR3 protein: CASSLDGAYNEQFF
clone size: .; J gene: TRBJ1-1; V gene: TRBV27; CDR3 protein: CASSLGPGGITEAFF
clone size: .; J gene: TRBJ2-5; V gene: TRBV7-9; CDR3 protein: CASSLAQGIGETQYF
clone size: .; J gene: TRBJ1-1; V gene: TRBV27; CDR3 protein: CASSFGTPGIGNTEAFF
clone size: .; J gene: TRBJ2-3; V gene: TRBV13; CDR3 protein: CASSPHRLAGAPDTQYF
clone size: .; J gene: TRBJ2-7; V gene: TRBV25-1; CDR3 protein: CASRTSSYEQYF
clone size: .; J gene: TRBJ2-5; V gene: TRBV14; CDR3 protein: CASSQDPPGQALLETQYF
clone size: once; J gene: TRBJ2-2; V gene: TRBV2; CDR3 protein: CASSETRTNTGELFF
clone size: .; J gene: TRBJ2-7; V gene: TRBV11-2; CDR3 protein: CASSLFPHLGQSSYEQYF
clone size: .; J gene: TRBJ1-1; V gene: TRBV5-4; CDR3 protein: CASSSPGQNMNTEAFF
clone size: few; J gene: TRBJ1-3; V gene: TRBV7-9; CDR3 protein: CASSGDRSGNTIYF
clone size: .; J gene: TRBJ2-7; V gene: TRBV7-9; CDR3 protein: CASSLGGTGYEQYF
clone size: .; J gene: TRBJ2-1; V gene: TRBV14; CDR3 protein: CASSQEVVQFF
clone size: .; J gene: TRBJ2-1; V gene: TRBV9; CDR3 protein: CASSVAGPHYNEQFF
clone size: .; J gene: TRBJ1-4; V gene: TRBV28; CDR3 protein: CASSLWDRELAEKLFF
clone size: once; J gene: TRBJ2-7; V gene: TRBV5-6; CDR3 protein: CASSLIRLAGASPYEQYF
clone size: .; J gene: TRBJ2-3; V gene: TRBV14; CDR3 protein: CASSPGGSADTQYF
clone size: .; J gene: TRBJ2-7; V gene: TRBV27; CDR3 protein: CASGRGLNEQYF
clone size: once; J gene: TRBJ1-4; V gene: TRBV5-6; CDR3 protein: CASSWSLMEKLFF
clone size: .; J gene: TRBJ2-1; V gene: TRBV7-9; CDR3 protein: CASNIIAAYDEQFF
clone size: .; J gene: TRBJ2-2; V gene: TRBV7-9; CDR3 protein: CASSLASGPGELFF
clone size: .; J gene: TRBJ2-7; V gene: TRBV13; CDR3 protein: CASSLGGYVRVYEQYF
clone size: .; J gene: TRBJ2-7; V gene: TRBV29-1; CDR3 protein: CSVPTGTGIGEQYF
clone size: .; J gene: TRBJ2-7; V gene: TRBV2; CDR3 protein: CASSEGWEAPYEQYF
clone size: .; J gene: TRBJ1-5; V gene: TRBV15; CDR3 protein: CATSRERGYNQPQHF
clone size: .; J gene: TRBJ2-1; V gene: TRBV9; CDR3 protein: CASSVDWRGSYNEQFF
clone size: .; J gene: TRBJ1-5; V gene: TRBV6-6; CDR3 protein: CASIYRVGQPQHF
clone size: .; J gene: TRBJ2-1; V gene: TRBV27; CDR3 protein: CASSQLLAGGYNEQFF
clone size: once; J gene: TRBJ2-7; V gene: TRBV28; CDR3 protein: CASSLTYNEQYF
clone size: .; J gene: TRBJ2-7; V gene: TRBV5-1; CDR3 protein: CASSLGDDSYEQYF
clone size: .; J gene: TRBJ2-1; V gene: TRBV9; CDR3 protein: CASSVGTGRYNEQFF
clone size: .; J gene: TRBJ2-7; V gene: TRBV5-8; CDR3 protein: CASSRDRINEQYF
clone size: .; J gene: TRBJ2-5; V gene: TRBV7-7; CDR3 protein: CASSFRVGWAQYF
clone size: .; J gene: TRBJ2-5; V gene: TRBV20-1; CDR3 protein: CSASKGTQYF
clone size: .; J gene: TRBJ2-1; V gene: TRBV6-5; CDR3 protein: CASSYGRSGEQFF
clone size: .; J gene: TRBJ2-7; V gene: TRBV7-3; CDR3 protein: CASSFDSGSYEQYF